The next 17 T cell receptor beta chains were all read from a single sample in a study of blood T cells in healthy people across ages. A sample-barcoded 5' primer and a J-beta primer mix were used in a second PCR of roughly 7 to 11 cycles. TCRdb ran MiXCR on the 5' RACE reads and lists one entry per CDR3 protein. The data contain more than 800,000 distinct CDR3 sequences, 25% to 30% of them singletons. The sample comprised blood. These TCRs come from a woman aged 80 or over in good health.

This clonotype turned up a few times. This may come from a read error, since a much larger clone is one base off. V is TRBV6-1 and J is TRBJ1-2, with D possibly being TRBD1 (5 bases). The CDR3 sequence is 13 residues long. Germline CDR1 MNHNS, CDR2 SASEGT. V was pared by 6 bases and J by 5 bases, with 13 bases between. Here the CDR3 reads CASRESQGYGYTF. The CDR3 DNA sequence: TGTGCCAGCAGGGAATCCCAGGGATATGGCTACACCTTC.

The chain carries TRBV20-1 and TRBJ2-4; possibly TRBD1 for D (7 bases). The CDR3 consists of 15 residues. With 4 bases removed from V and 1 base from J, the gap between germline ends came to 14 bases. Germline assignment: CDR1 DFQATT and CDR2 SNEGSKA (reference sequence). The CDR3 sequence is CSATTGRYAKNIQYF. The CDR3 DNA is TGCAGTGCTACGACAGGGAGGTACGCCAAAAACATTCAGTACTTC.

This clonotype was seen at least ten times. The chain uses TRBV6-2 or TRBV6-3 and TRBJ2-1; TRBD2 aligns across 8 bases. Germline CDR1 and CDR2: MNHEY and SVGEGT. The CDR3 sequence is 13 residues long. V was pared by 5 bases and J by 9 bases, with 6 bases of the junction left unmatched. The CDR3 loop is CASSLGGVAEQFF. The CDR3, as DNA: TGTGCCAGCAGTCTCGGGGGGGTGGCTGAGCAGTTCTTC.

Ten or more counts support this clonotype. The chain combines TRBV7-2 with TRBJ2-1, with 10 bases lining up with TRBD1. The CDR3 totals 16 residues. V shed 5 bases and J 2 bases; nucleotides not matched to a gene: 6. The germline gives CDR1 SGHTA, CDR2 FQGNSA. The CDR3 here is CASSTRDRGTYNEQFF. The DNA for the CDR3 is TGTGCCAGCAGCACCCGGGACAGGGGAACCTACAATGAGCAGTTCTTC.

The rearrangement links TRBV20-1 to TRBJ1-1; no reliable D call. In germline, CDR1 is DFQATT, CDR2 SNEGSKA (reference sequence). The CDR3 is 12 residues long. Trimming removed 6 bases at V and 1 base at J, with 9 bases between. The CDR3 coding sequence is TGCAGTGCAGAGGCAGGGAACACTGAAGCTTTCTTT. Residues: CSAEAGNTEAFF.

This clonotype was seen many times. The rearrangement uses TRBV29-1 and TRBJ2-1; maybe TRBD2 (6 bases). CDR1 is SQVTM, CDR2 ANQGSEA, per germline. Trimming shortened V by 0 bases and J by 0 bases, and 15 bases separated the two germline ends. This CDR3 is 17 amino acids long. CDR3 loop: CSVEDYGEASSYNEQFF. Here the CDR3 DNA reads TGCAGCGTTGAAGATTATGGGGAGGCCAGCTCCTACAATGAGCAGTTCTTC.

The chain has TRBV18 and TRBJ2-1; 10 positions agree with TRBD2. The CDR3 consists of 15 residues. V shed 3 bases, J shed 7 bases, and the junction held 6 bases outside the gene matches. Germline V CDR1 and CDR2: KGHSH, LQKENI. The CDR3 region is CASSPTTSGVNEQFF. CDR3 nucleotides: TGTGCCAGCTCACCTACTACTAGCGGGGTTAATGAGCAGTTCTTC.

The chain employs TRBV5-5 and TRBJ2-1; D is unclear. Trimming shortened V by 6 bases and J by 2 bases, and 15 bases separated the two germline ends. The CDR3 consists of 15 residues. Germline loops: CDR1 SGHKS, CDR2 YYEKEE (reference sequence). CDR3 sequence: CASNSEAETYNEQFF. The CDR3 nucleotides are TGTGCCAGCAACTCAGAGGCAGAGACCTACAATGAGCAGTTCTTC.

Note on this clonotype: A read error may explain this, as a much larger clone is one base away. The chain joins TRBV20-1 to TRBJ1-1; 7 bases align to TRBD1. Germline loops: CDR1 DFQATT, CDR2 SNEGSKA (reference sequence). The CDR3 extends over 14 amino acids. CDR3 region: CSTRGGQASFEAFF. Here the CDR3 DNA reads TGCAGTACTAGAGGCGGACAGGCTAGCTTCGAAGCTTTCTTT.

About this clonotype: The junction departs from germline at one end; a sequencing error may be responsible. The V gene is TRBV12-3 or TRBV12-4, the J gene TRBJ2-3; either TRBD1 or TRBD2 may supply D (6 bases each). CDR3 length: 13 amino acids. DNA for the CDR3: TGTGCCAGCAGTCGAAGGGGGGCAGATATGCAGTATTTT. This codes for CASSRRGADMQYF.

A few counts support this clonotype. A clone one base away is much larger, so this may be a read error. The chain links TRBV12-3 or TRBV12-4 to TRBJ1-1; tentative D call: TRBD1 (5 bases). With 11 bases removed from V and 2 bases from J, the gap between germline ends came to 18 bases. The CDR3 runs to 14 residues. The CDR3 sequence: CAGVPGVSNTEAFF. DNA for the CDR3: TGTGCCGGCGTACCGGGGGTGTCTAACACTGAAGCTTTCTTT.

The chain uses TRBV20-1 and TRBJ1-2; D may be TRBD1 (6 bases). The CDR3 has 14 amino acids. The germline CDR1 and CDR2 sequences are DFQATT and SNEGSKA (reference sequence). V was shortened by 6 bases and J by 6 bases, with 20 bases between the two germline ends. CDR3 in amino acids: CSAFPPGQGHGYTF. CDR3 coding DNA: TGCAGTGCCTTCCCACCGGGGCAGGGGCATGGCTACACCTTC.

In this sample, this clonotype turned up many times. This chain links TRBV12-3 or TRBV12-4 with TRBJ2-5; the D gene is possibly TRBD1 (7 bases). V lost 10 bases and J lost 7, with 22 bases in between. The CDR3 loop spans 14 amino acids. The CDR3, as DNA: TGTGCCACCCTGATCAGGGGGGCGGTTGGGACCCAGTACTTC. It specifies CATLIRGAVGTQYF.

On this clonotype: It may be a read error: a sequence one base away is much more abundant. The J gene is TRBJ2-5, the V gene TRBV7-2; 7 bases map to TRBD1. Germline-derived CDR1 and CDR2 are SGHTA and FQGNSA. The V gene end was trimmed by 5 bases and the J gene end by 11 bases; junction bases not matched to a gene: 17. The CDR3 length is 15 residues. The CDR3: CASSAGEGAWNEQYF. DNA for the CDR3: TGTGCCAGCAGCGCCGGAGAGGGGGCTTGGAATGAGCAGTACTTC.

This clonotype was found many times. The chain employs TRBV18 and TRBJ2-6; tentatively, D is TRBD1 (5 bases). Germline CDR1 reads KGHSH; CDR2 reads LQKENI. V lost 3 bases, J lost 0 bases, and 9 bases lay in between. The CDR3 extends over 16 amino acids. The CDR3 nucleotides are TGTGCCAGCTCACCTCGACAGTCCTCTGGGGCCAACGTCCTGACTTTC. Protein: CASSPRQSSGANVLTF.

In its sample, this clonotype was seen many times. The chain links TRBV7-6 to TRBJ1-2, with TRBD1 as a possible D gene (6 bases). Trimming stripped 4 bases from V and 0 bases from J, with 12 bases between. CDR3 length: 15 amino acids. Germline CDR1 and CDR2: SGHVS and FNYEAQ. The CDR3, as DNA: TGTGCCAGCAGCTCACAGGGAGGTGCTAACTATGGCTACACCTTC. Encoded protein: CASSSQGGANYGYTF.

The chain uses TRBV6-1 and TRBJ2-7; 7 bases align to TRBD1. The CDR3 contains 13 residues. CDR1 and CDR2 from the germline V gene are MNHNS and SASEGT. For the CDR3, the DNA is TGTGCAGCCAGGGGGAAAACCCTAATGGAGCAGTACTTC. Protein: CAARGKTLMEQYF.